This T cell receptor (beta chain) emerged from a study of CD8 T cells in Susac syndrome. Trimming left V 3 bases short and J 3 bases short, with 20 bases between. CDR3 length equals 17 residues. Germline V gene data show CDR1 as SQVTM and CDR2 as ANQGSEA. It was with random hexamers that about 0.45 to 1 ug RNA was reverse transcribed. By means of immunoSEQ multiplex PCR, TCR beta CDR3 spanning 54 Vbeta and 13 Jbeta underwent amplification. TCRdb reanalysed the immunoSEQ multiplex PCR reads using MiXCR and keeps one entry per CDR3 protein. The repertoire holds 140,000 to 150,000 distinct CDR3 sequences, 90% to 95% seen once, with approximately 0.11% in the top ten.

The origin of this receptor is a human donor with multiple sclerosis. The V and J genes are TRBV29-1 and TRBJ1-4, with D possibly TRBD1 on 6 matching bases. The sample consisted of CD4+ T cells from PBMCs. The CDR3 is CSVEWTDEPGANEKLFF. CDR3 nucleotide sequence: TGCAGCGTTGAGTGGACAGACGAACCTGGAGCTAATGAAAAACTGTTTTTT.